This TCR beta chain was recovered during a study of cytomegalovirus exposure and HLA in healthy donors. Broader study findings: It emerged from a later analysis that several of the most significant clusters appeared to be linked to common viral pathogens. Rarity held for most TCR sequences, but there were some public TCRs that occurred in many donors. There was a cluster of highly shared sequence variants that was likely a sequencing artifact.

As concerns this clone: The antigen is undetermined.

A multiplex PCR was run with 60 Vbeta primers and 13 Jbeta primers. Sequenced by immunoSEQ multiplex PCR; TCRdb stores in-frame clones only, minus some. The sample holds more than 150,000 clones, 78% seen once. Germline-derived CDR1 and CDR2 are SGHRS and YFSETQ. This CDR3 is built from 16 residues. The ends lost 1 base at V and 5 bases at J; junction bases unmatched: 6. This TCR came from a woman aged 25-40 years in good health and CMV-seropositive. The rearrangement uses TRBV5-1 and TRBJ2-5, with TRBD1 matching over 12 bases. The specimen sequenced was PBMCs. CDR3: CASSLLGDRGHETQYF. CDR3 nucleotides: TGCGCCAGCAGCTTGTTAGGGGACAGGGGGCATGAGACCCAGTACTTC.